Listed below are T cell receptor beta chains from one sample, sequenced in a study of T cell repertoires in cytomegalovirus infection. Each CDR3 protein gets one entry after TCRdb re-called the reads with MiXCR. The repertoire holds a few hundred thousand distinct CDR3 sequences, with approximately 40% as singletons. Their target antigens are unknown. The sample here was cultured PBMCs, taken from culture after CMV antigen stimulation. The source of these receptors is a human donor in good health (CMV status not recorded). Some clones in this sample may be carry-over from other donors' samples. Each CDR3 is given with its conserved first and last residue. Each record gives: clone size, J gene, D gene, V gene, CDR3 protein, CDR3 DNA. A D gene is named only where the DNA matches it firmly. Size tells how often a clone was seen (once, few, many) or the class of an expanded clone, and some rows leave it out.

few	TRBJ2-7	.	TRBV7-9	CASSPGPESGYEQYF	TGTGCCAGCAGCCCCGGTCCGGAGTCTGGCTACGAGCAGTACTTC
.	TRBJ2-6	.	TRBV25-1	CASSDLASGYSGANVLTF	TGTGCCAGCAGTGACCTGGCCTCAGGGTATTCTGGGGCCAACGTCCTGACTTTC
.	TRBJ2-7	.	TRBV7-8	CASSLGGYGDADYEQYF	TGTGCCAGCAGCTTGGGCGGCTATGGAGACGCAGACTACGAGCAGTACTTC
many	TRBJ1-1	.	TRBV7-8	CASSSGRNTEAFF	TGTGCCAGCAGCTCAGGACGGAACACTGAAGCTTTCTTT
few	TRBJ2-3	.	TRBV7-8	CASSPRLRPRPTTDTQYF	TGTGCCAGCAGCCCGCGGTTGAGGCCCCGTCCTACCACAGATACGCAGTATTTT
few	TRBJ2-1	TRBD1	TRBV6-4	CASSAVTGADEQFF	TGTGCCAGCAGTGCCGTGACAGGGGCGGATGAGCAGTTCTTC
.	TRBJ2-7	.	TRBV20-1	CSAYGGQGNEQYF	TGCAGTGCCTACGGTGGGCAGGGGAACGAGCAGTACTTC
.	TRBJ1-5	.	TRBV28	CASKAAFPSNQPQHF	TGTGCCAGCAAAGCGGCTTTCCCGAGCAATCAGCCCCAGCATTTT
.	TRBJ1-4	.	TRBV7-6	CASSPAPVGPAGEKLFF	TGTGCCAGCAGCCCCGCCCCAGTAGGGCCCGCAGGAGAAAAACTGTTTTTT
.	TRBJ1-4	.	TRBV10-3	CATRQSTNEKLFF	TGTGCCACCCGACAGTCAACTAATGAAAAACTGTTTTTT
.	TRBJ1-1	.	TRBV6-5	CASSLIGGAEAFF	TGTGCCAGCAGTTTAATCGGGGGCGCTGAAGCTTTCTTT
few	TRBJ2-7	.	TRBV7-2	CASSLARDRTWYEQYF	TGTGCCAGCAGCTTAGCGCGGGACCGCACATGGTACGAGCAGTACTTC
few	TRBJ2-6	TRBD1	TRBV7-9	CASRPTSGQAVSGANVLTF	TGTGCCAGCAGACCAACCTCGGGACAGGCCGTCTCTGGGGCCAACGTCCTGACTTTC
few	TRBJ2-3	.	TRBV5-1	CASSSLYTGDTQYF	TGCGCCAGCAGCTCCCTATACACAGGGGATACGCAGTATTTT
few	TRBJ2-5	.	TRBV25-1	CASSGLSGGGETQYF	TGTGCCAGCAGTGGTCTGTCAGGGGGAGGAGAGACCCAGTACTTC
.	TRBJ2-6	.	TRBV12-3/TRBV12-4	CGIGRHSGANVLTF	TGTGGAATTGGTCGCCACTCTGGGGCCAACGTCCTGACTTTC
.	TRBJ2-7	.	TRBV5-6	CASSSRPLEQYF	TGTGCCAGCAGCTCCCGGCCCCTGGAGCAGTACTTC
.	TRBJ2-3	.	TRBV29-1	CSVDGEGVGDTQYF	TGCAGCGTTGATGGCGAAGGGGTGGGAGATACGCAGTATTTT
.	TRBJ1-1	.	TRBV7-8	CASSPRTLNTEAFF	TGTGCCAGCAGCCCGCGGACATTGAACACTGAAGCTTTCTTT
.	TRBJ1-3	.	TRBV2	CASSGEDSGNTIYF	TGTGCCAGCAGTGGGGAGGACTCTGGAAACACCATATATTTT
few	TRBJ2-5	TRBD2	TRBV7-6	CASSLGVAGVGRQETQYF	TGTGCCAGCAGCTTAGGGGTAGCGGGAGTCGGACGCCAAGAGACCCAGTACTTC
.	TRBJ1-2	.	TRBV6-1	CASRAGGSPYGYTF	TGTGCCAGCCGAGCCGGGGGAAGCCCCTATGGCTACACCTTC
many	TRBJ1-5	.	TRBV7-2	CASSLGTQPQHF	TGTGCCAGCAGCTTAGGCACTCAGCCCCAGCATTTT
.	TRBJ1-2	.	TRBV2	CASVASGYTF	TGTGCCAGCGTGGCGAGCGGCTACACCTTC
.	TRBJ1-4	TRBD1	TRBV7-9	CASSLGTGYFSGEKLFF	TGTGCCAGCAGCTTGGGGACAGGCTACTTCTCCGGAGAAAAACTGTTTTTT
few	TRBJ2-7	.	TRBV6-1	CASLDSPYEQYF	TGTGCCAGCCTCGACAGCCCCTACGAGCAGTACTTC
few	TRBJ1-4	.	TRBV19	CASSKTGGGSEKLFF	TGTGCCAGTAGTAAGACAGGAGGAGGATCTGAAAAACTGTTTTTT
few	TRBJ2-5	TRBD2	TRBV20-1	CSARLVGTRKETQYF	TGCAGTGCTAGATTAGTCGGGACTAGGAAAGAGACCCAGTACTTC
.	TRBJ2-6	TRBD1	TRBV19	CASSTDRGRLSGANVLTF	TGTGCCAGTAGTACGGACAGGGGGCGATTGTCTGGGGCCAACGTCCTGACTTTC
many	TRBJ2-7	.	TRBV7-2	CASSPSWVASSQQYF	TGTGCCAGCAGCCCCTCGTGGGTAGCCTCCTCGCAGCAGTACTTC
.	TRBJ1-5	TRBD1	TRBV6-6	CASSYRDRFEPQHF	TGTGCCAGCAGTTACCGGGACAGGTTTGAACCCCAGCATTTT
.	TRBJ1-6	.	TRBV6-1	CASSRSGQGNSPLHF	TGTGCCAGCAGCCGAAGTGGGCAGGGGAATTCACCCCTCCACTTT
.	TRBJ2-7	.	TRBV27	CASKGEQYF	TGTGCCAGCAAGGGGGAGCAGTACTTC
.	TRBJ2-1	.	TRBV28	CASSVGGPGDEQFF	TGTGCCAGCAGTGTCGGGGGTCCGGGAGATGAGCAGTTCTTC
.	TRBJ2-7	TRBD1	TRBV7-8	CASSVPGQGFYEQYF	TGTGCCAGCAGCGTACCGGGACAGGGGTTCTACGAGCAGTACTTC
.	TRBJ2-1	TRBD1	TRBV5-6	CASSTGQGTEQFF	TGTGCCAGCAGCACGGGACAGGGCACTGAGCAGTTCTTC
.	TRBJ2-1	.	TRBV11-2	CASSPRRVPSNEQFF	TGTGCCAGCAGCCCGCGCCGGGTTCCATCGAATGAGCAGTTCTTC
.	TRBJ1-5	TRBD1	TRBV7-9	CTSSTRQGGQPQHF	TGTACCAGCAGCACCCGACAGGGGGGTCAGCCCCAGCATTTT
.	TRBJ1-2	TRBD1	TRBV5-1	CASSPGGGQGYTF	TGCGCCAGCAGCCCAGGGGGGGGTCAGGGCTACACCTTC
.	TRBJ2-7	.	TRBV11-2	CASSLYGPSYEQYF	TGTGCCAGCAGCTTATACGGTCCCTCCTACGAGCAGTACTTC
.	TRBJ1-5	.	TRBV19	CASSIKVRQPQHF	TGTGCCAGTAGTATCAAGGTACGTCAGCCCCAGCATTTT
.	TRBJ2-2	TRBD1	TRBV5-5	CASSLTGQGVARGELFF	TGTGCCAGCAGCTTAACTGGACAGGGGGTTGCGCGCGGGGAGCTGTTTTTT
.	TRBJ1-1	.	TRBV27	CASRDSKPNTEAFF	TGTGCCAGCAGGGACAGTAAGCCGAACACTGAAGCTTTCTTT
few	TRBJ2-1	.	TRBV7-2	CASSLAFYNEQFF	TGTGCCAGCAGCTTAGCCTTCTACAATGAGCAGTTCTTC
.	TRBJ2-3	TRBD2	TRBV4-1	CASSPQTSGGRDTQYF	TGCGCCAGCAGCCCCCAGACTAGCGGGGGGCGAGATACGCAGTATTTT
.	TRBJ2-1	.	TRBV7-9	CASSTSRRADEQFF	TGTGCCAGCAGCACTTCTAGGAGGGCCGATGAGCAGTTCTTC
.	TRBJ2-7	TRBD1	TRBV6-2/TRBV6-3	CASSYGWDRGIYEQYF	TGTGCCAGCAGTTACGGTTGGGACAGGGGTATCTACGAGCAGTACTTC
.	TRBJ2-7	.	TRBV20-1	CSASQAAGYEQYF	TGCAGTGCTAGCCAGGCCGCGGGGTACGAGCAGTACTTC
.	TRBJ1-4	.	TRBV5-1	CASSPAAGELNEKLFF	TGCGCCAGCAGTCCAGCCGCGGGGGAGTTAAATGAAAAACTGTTTTTT
many	TRBJ1-1	.	TRBV7-2	CASSLYTGRLAEAFF	TGTGCCAGCAGCTTATACACAGGGAGGTTAGCTGAAGCTTTCTTT
many	TRBJ2-1	TRBD2	TRBV7-8	CASIVGTSGYNEQFF	TGTGCCAGCATAGTCGGGACTAGCGGCTACAATGAGCAGTTCTTC
few	TRBJ2-3	.	TRBV20-1	CSAGGTANPQYF	TGCAGTGCAGGAGGGACCGCCAACCCGCAGTATTTT
.	TRBJ1-5	.	TRBV20-1	CSAQRGPHNQPQHF	TGCAGTGCTCAGCGGGGACCACACAATCAGCCCCAGCATTTT
.	TRBJ2-4	.	TRBV7-2	CASSLLGVALAKNIQYF	TGTGCCAGCAGCTTATTAGGGGTAGCTCTAGCCAAAAACATTCAGTACTTC
.	TRBJ1-1	TRBD1	TRBV7-9	CASSSRTGEETEAFF	TGTGCCAGCAGCTCCCGGACAGGAGAGGAGACTGAAGCTTTCTTT
once	TRBJ2-7	TRBD1	TRBV11-2	CASSNRTGGRFYEQYF	TGTGCCAGCAGCAACAGGACAGGGGGTCGATTCTACGAGCAGTACTTC
.	TRBJ2-5	TRBD1	TRBV11-2	CASSQGVWETQYF	TGTGCCAGCAGCCAGGGGGTTTGGGAGACCCAGTACTTC
.	TRBJ1-1	.	TRBV7-6	CASSLAIGSGDAFF	TGTGCCAGCAGCTTAGCGATTGGTTCGGGGGATGCTTTCTTT
.	TRBJ2-1	.	TRBV20-1	CSARRGYNEQFF	TGCAGTGCTCGAAGGGGGTACAATGAGCAGTTCTTC